This T cell receptor beta chain was found in a study of blood T cell repertoires in COVID-19. For the study at large: COVID-19 samples collected from the United States, Italy and Spain covered acute and convalescent phases. T cells, B-cell-depleted T cells, or PBMCs supplied cDNA or gDNA.

Germline loops: CDR1 MRHNA, CDR2 SNTAGT. J gave up 1 base and V 6 bases, and 2 bases lay outside the gene matches. CDR3 length equals 15 residues. In the source study's methods: It was from reference gene primer amplification that nucleated cell counts were estimated. Sequenced by immunoSEQ multiplex PCR; TCRdb stores in-frame clones only, minus some. The V and J calls and clone size are taken from that table; D and trimming were inferred from the DNA. This table holds about 150,000 clones, 80% to 90% found once. V gene TRBV6-4 combines with J gene TRBJ2-6; 8 bases map to TRBD2. The sample comprised peripheral blood. The TCR sequence derives from a woman aged 45-65 years in a cohort sampled during active or convalescent COVID-19. The CDR3 reads CASRPGGSGANVLTF. The CDR3 nucleotides are TGTGCCAGCAGGCCGGGAGGGTCTGGGGCCAACGTCCTGACTTTC.